The rows below give T cell receptor beta chains drawn from one sample of a study of shared clonotypes between healthy human individuals. Only in-frame clones appear in the TCRdb table, and some are missing; sequencing was by immunoSEQ multiplex PCR. The data hold roughly 2.5 million clones, with around nine tenths observed a single time. The sequencing input was naive CD4+ T cells sorted from blood. These receptors all stem from a man between 18 and 35 years old in good health. Each CDR3 is given with its conserved first and last residue. The D gene is left open where the match is weak. Clone size is given for some rows only: seen once, a few or many times, or a class if the clone is expanded.

TRBJ2-2	few	.	TRBV4-1	TGCGCCAGCAGCCAAGATCGGACTACCGGGGAGCTGTTTTTT	CASSQDRTTGELFF
TRBJ2-1	.	.	TRBV2	TGTGCCAGCAGGAAGGGCTCCTACAATGAGCAGTTCTTC	CASRKGSYNEQFF
TRBJ1-5	.	.	TRBV4-1	TGCGCCAGCAGCCAAGCGGGCAGGGCGAATCAGCCCCAGCATTTT	CASSQAGRANQPQHF
TRBJ1-1	.	TRBD1	TRBV23-1	TGCGCCAGCAGCCAACCCCGTGACATGTCTGCCGGGACAGTAAACAACACTGAAGCTTTCTTT	CASSQPRDMSAGTVNNTEAFF
TRBJ1-5	.	.	TRBV19	TGTGCCAGTAGTCACGGGTTCCGGGACACTTATAGCAATCAGCCCCAGCATTTT	CASSHGFRDTYSNQPQHF
TRBJ1-5	.	TRBD1	TRBV5-1	TGCGCCAGCAGCCCGACAGGGGGGAATCAGCCCCAGCATTTT	CASSPTGGNQPQHF
TRBJ2-7	.	TRBD1	TRBV7-2	TGTGCCAGCAGCTTAAGGACAGGGAGCTACGAGCAGTACTTC	CASSLRTGSYEQYF
TRBJ1-5	once	.	TRBV7-9	TGTGCCAGCAGCTTAGACGATCAGCCCCAGCATTTT	CASSLDDQPQHF
TRBJ2-2	.	TRBD2	TRBV4-3	TGCGCCAGCAGCCCCCAACCCCTAGCGGGAGTCACCGGGGAGCTGTTTTTT	CASSPQPLAGVTGELFF
TRBJ2-7	.	TRBD2	TRBV5-5	TGTGCCAGCAGCTTGGAAGGCGGGAGTTCAACCTACGAGCAGTACTTC	CASSLEGGSSTYEQYF
TRBJ2-3	.	TRBD2	TRBV5-4	TGTGCCAGCAGTTCAGGACTAGCGGGGTTCTCAGATACGCAGTATTTT	CASSSGLAGFSDTQYF
TRBJ1-6	.	.	TRBV5-1	TGCGCCAGCAGCTCGGACAGCTCCTATAATTCACCCCTCCACTTT	CASSSDSSYNSPLHF
TRBJ1-1	few	.	TRBV30	TGTGCCTGGAGCGTCGACACTGAAGCTTTCTTT	CAWSVDTEAFF
TRBJ2-1	.	TRBD2	TRBV10-3	TGTGCCATCAGCCTCGGACTAGCGAGCAATGAGCAGTTCTTC	CAISLGLASNEQFF
TRBJ1-6	.	.	TRBV10-3	TGTGCCATCAGTGACGTTTCACCCCTCCACTTT	CAISDVSPLHF
TRBJ2-1	.	.	TRBV7-2	TGTGCCAGCAGCCGACAGGGACGCGGGAGTGATGAGCAGTTCTTC	CASSRQGRGSDEQFF
TRBJ2-2	once	.	TRBV2	TGTGCCAGCAGGGTCACCGGGGAGCTGTTTTTT	CASRVTGELFF
TRBJ2-1	.	.	TRBV7-2	TGTGCCAGCAGCTTAGAGGCGGGATACAATGAGCAGTTCTTC	CASSLEAGYNEQFF
TRBJ2-7	.	.	TRBV21-1	TGTGCCAGCTGGGAGGAAAGCAGCTCCTACGAGCAGTACTTC	CASWEESSSYEQYF
TRBJ1-4	.	.	TRBV7-2	TGTGCCAGCAGCCCGGGTGGAAAAGAGATCAGGAAACTGTTTTTT	CASSPGGKEIRKLFF
TRBJ1-5	.	.	TRBV6-6	TGTGCCAGCAGTTTACTCCAGGTAGGGCCGCAGCCCCAGCATTTT	CASSLLQVGPQPQHF
TRBJ2-7	once	TRBD2	TRBV15	TGTGCCACCAGCAGAGAAGCGGGAGTCGTAGGCGAGCAGTACTTC	CATSREAGVVGEQYF
TRBJ1-2	.	.	TRBV5-4	TGTGCCAGCAGCCCCGGCGGGGCGACTAACTATGGCTACACCTTC	CASSPGGATNYGYTF
TRBJ1-3	once	.	TRBV30	TGTGCCTGGAGTGTACGGGAGGCTGGAAACACCATATATTTT	CAWSVREAGNTIYF
TRBJ2-7	.	.	TRBV4-1	TGCGCCAGCAGCCAGGGACGGACTCTCTACGAGCAGTACTTC	CASSQGRTLYEQYF
TRBJ2-3	.	.	TRBV2	TGTGCCAGCAGTGGGAGGGGGGGAGGCACAGATACGCAGTATTTT	CASSGRGGGTDTQYF
TRBJ2-1	.	.	TRBV6-5	TGTGCCAGCAGTTACCAAGGGACCAAACAATACAATGAGCAGTTCTTC	CASSYQGTKQYNEQFF
TRBJ1-3	.	TRBD1	TRBV27	TGTGCCAGCAGTTTATGGGATCCTAGGGACAGGATTCCTGGAAACACCATATATTTT	CASSLWDPRDRIPGNTIYF
TRBJ2-4	.	TRBD2	TRBV2	TGTGCCAGCAGGGGGGGGAAGCGGGACCTAGCCAAAAACATTCAGTACTTC	CASRGGKRDLAKNIQYF
TRBJ1-6	.	.	TRBV9	TGTGCCAGCAGTCCGGACAGTAGCTCCTATAATTCACCCCTCCACTTT	CASSPDSSSYNSPLHF
TRBJ1-4	few	.	TRBV14	TGTGCCAGCAGCCATTTTGACAGCGCAACTAATGAAAAACTGTTTTTT	CASSHFDSATNEKLFF
TRBJ2-2	.	.	TRBV5-1	TGCGCCAGCAGTTCAGGGGGGGCCGGGGAGCTGTTTTTT	CASSSGGAGELFF
TRBJ2-3	.	.	TRBV5-1	TGCGCCAGCAGCGGGGGAACCACAGATACGCAGTATTTT	CASSGGTTDTQYF
TRBJ1-1	.	.	TRBV7-8	TGTGCCAGCAGCTTAGTCCCATCAGTGAACACTGAAGCTTTCTTT	CASSLVPSVNTEAFF
TRBJ2-7	once	TRBD2	TRBV6-5	TGTGCCAGCAGTCCATGGACTAGAGGCGGCGAGCAGTACTTC	CASSPWTRGGEQYF
TRBJ2-7	.	TRBD2	TRBV4-1	TGCGCCAGCAGAGCCCCTGGGCGAGCGGGAGACGAGCAGTACTTC	CASRAPGRAGDEQYF